Below, 16 T cell receptor beta chains from the same sample are listed, as sequenced in a study of response to subunit inactivated influenza vaccine. Using its own MiXCR run on the RT-PCR reads, TCRdb lists one record per CDR3 protein. This sample has 450,000 to 550,000 distinct CDR3 sequences; 25% occur once, and the top ten carry around 2%. The material was CD4+ T cells sorted from PBMCs, obtained about 5 days after vaccination. The receptor set was obtained from a man aged 45-65 years who received an inactivated influenza vaccine.

This clonotype appeared a few times. This chain joins TRBV7-2 and TRBJ2-7; no clear D. From germline, CDR1 is SGHTA and CDR2 FQGNSA. The germline V and J ends were trimmed by 6 bases and 2 bases, with 8 bases remaining between them. This CDR3 is built from 12 residues. CDR3 region: CASSPMTYEQYF. The CDR3 DNA reads as TGTGCCAGCAGTCCTATGACCTACGAGCAGTACTTC.

This chain joins TRBV5-1 and TRBJ2-2; D is unclear. The CDR3 runs to 15 residues. Germline CDR1 reads SGHRS; CDR2 reads YFSETQ. Deletions cut 0 bases from V and 6 bases from J, with 12 bases between. The CDR3: CASSLAAGLPGELFF. The CDR3 nucleotides are TGCGCCAGCAGCTTGGCCGCAGGTCTCCCCGGGGAGCTGTTTTTT.

The V gene is TRBV19, the J gene TRBJ2-3; TRBD2 aligns across 8 bases. Germline V lookup: CDR1 LNHDA, CDR2 SQIVND (reference sequence). After removal of 4 bases from V and 2 bases from J, the junction contained 5 bases not matched to a gene. The CDR3 covers 15 residues. The CDR3 spells CASSTLAGPTDTQYF. The CDR3 bases are TGTGCCAGTAGTACTCTAGCGGGTCCCACAGATACGCAGTATTTT.

The gene calls are TRBV4-2 and TRBJ1-6; 7 bases line up with TRBD1. J lost 9 bases, V lost 0 bases, and 11 bases had no gene match. The CDR3 totals 17 residues. Germline V gene lookup returns CDR1 LGHNA and CDR2 YNFKEQ. The CDR3 is CASSQEPHRGVRSPLHF. CDR3 DNA sequence: TGTGCCAGCAGCCAAGAACCCCACAGGGGAGTGCGTTCACCCCTCCACTTT.

The chain employs TRBV10-2 and TRBJ1-5; 7 nucleotides align to TRBD1. Germline V gene sequence: CDR1 WSHSY, CDR2 SAAADI. This CDR3 is built from 11 residues. Trimming took 2 bases from V and 16 from J; bases not matched to a gene: 5. The DNA of the CDR3 is TGCGCCAGCAGTGAGGACAGGGACCTTCATTTT. It yields the protein CASSEDRDLHF.

This sequence joins TRBV27 and TRBJ2-3, with D perhaps TRBD1 (6 bases). Looked up from germline, CDR1 is MNHEY and CDR2 is SMNVEV (reference sequence). Between the trimmed V and J ends, which lost 6 bases and 5 bases, there was a span of 12 bases. The length of the CDR3 is 13 residues. The CDR3 DNA reads TGTGCCAGCAGCCCCACGGACAGAGATACGCAGTATTTT. Its protein product is CASSPTDRDTQYF.

The chain has TRBV6-5 and TRBJ2-7, with TRBD2 as a possible D gene (5 bases). The V end lost 2 bases, the J end lost 3 bases, and 14 bases lay between the germline ends. The germline gives CDR1 MNHEY, CDR2 SVGAGI. CDR3 length: 15 amino acids. This CDR3 is CASSYPGRALYEQYF. In DNA, the CDR3 is TGTGCCAGCAGTTACCCGGGAAGGGCCCTCTACGAGCAGTACTTC.

There are a few counts of this clonotype. The chain recombines TRBV9 with TRBJ1-1; D gene uncertain. Germline CDR1 reads SGDLS; CDR2 reads YYNGEE. The CDR3 sequence is 13 residues long. Deletions cut 2 bases from V and 11 bases from J, with 16 bases between. The CDR3 DNA is TGTGCCAGCAGCGTCGGAAAGGGCCAAAAGGCTTTCTTT. It codes for CASSVGKGQKAFF.

The genes are TRBV28 and TRBJ2-2; tentative D call: TRBD2 (6 bases). Germline V gives CDR1 MDHEN, CDR2 SYDVKM. This CDR3 is 15 amino acids long. Trimming left V 2 bases short and J 4 bases short, with 11 bases between. The CDR3 spells CASSLRGIFTGELFF. As DNA, the CDR3 is TGTGCCAGCAGTTTACGCGGGATCTTCACCGGGGAGCTGTTTTTT.

This clonotype was counted between two and nine times. The junction and the germline gene differ at one end; a read error may be behind it. The J gene is TRBJ2-7, the V gene TRBV3-1; 8 bases line up with TRBD2. CDR1 and CDR2 from the germline V gene are LGHDT and YNNKEL (reference sequence). The CDR3 loop spans 16 amino acids. CDR3 region: CASSQESGTSSSEQYF. CDR3 sequence (DNA): TGTGCCAGCAGCCAAGAGAGCGGGACTAGTTCCTCCGAGCAGTACTTC.

This clonotype showed up just a few times. The V gene is TRBV12-3 or TRBV12-4, the J gene TRBJ1-2; unclear D gene. This CDR3 contains 13 residues. V was cut by 6 bases and J by 4 bases, with 12 bases left in between. The CDR3 loop reads CASSFSRVYGYTF. Written as DNA, the CDR3 is TGTGCCAGCAGCTTCTCCCGGGTCTATGGCTACACCTTC.

V usage is TRBV6-2 or TRBV6-3 and J usage is TRBJ2-5; D may be TRBD2 (6 bases). The V end lost 5 bases, the J end lost 0 bases, and 10 bases lay between the germline ends. Germline V gene sequence: CDR1 MNHEY, CDR2 SVGEGT. The CDR3 runs 14 residues. CDR3 in DNA: TGTGCCAGCAGTCCCTGGGGGGACCAAGAGACCCAGTACTTC. Translated: CASSPWGDQETQYF.

V usage is TRBV12-3 or TRBV12-4 and J usage is TRBJ2-1, with a possible D match to TRBD2 (6 bases). This CDR3 has 15 amino acids. Trimming removed 6 bases at V and 7 bases at J, with 19 bases between. The CDR3 spells CASRDRELPSNEQFF. CDR3 nucleotide sequence: TGTGCCAGCAGAGACCGGGAGCTACCTTCGAATGAGCAGTTCTTC.

In its sample, this clonotype was seen a few times. The chain employs TRBV7-2 and TRBJ2-5; D is unresolved. V was clipped by 0 bases and J by 7 bases, with 9 bases between them. CDR3 length equals 13 residues. Per germline, CDR1 SGHTA and CDR2 FQGNSA. The CDR3 reads CASSLAGERTQYF. The CDR3 coding sequence is TGTGCCAGCAGCTTAGCAGGAGAGAGGACCCAGTACTTC.

This clonotype occurred a few times. The chain joins TRBV7-9 to TRBJ2-5; a possible D gene is TRBD1 (5 bases). Trimming took off 5 bases at V and 5 bases at J, with 12 bases between the two ends. CDR3 length: 13 residues. Germline V gives CDR1 SEHNR, CDR2 FQNEAQ (reference sequence). The CDR3, as DNA: TGTGCCAGCAGCCATCAGGGTCGGGAGACCCAGTACTTC. It yields the protein CASSHQGRETQYF. The entire variable domain, with the rest obtained from reference TRBV7-9 and TRBJ2-5, is as follows: DTGVSQNPRHKITKRGQNVTFRCDPISEHNRLYWYRQTLGQGPEFLTYFQNEAQLEKSRLLSDRFSAERPKGSFSTLEIQRTEQGDSAMYLCASSHQGRETQYFGPGTRLLVL.

This chain's CDR3 is CASSLGPPRETQYF. The CDR3 DNA reads TGTGCCAGCAGCTTAGGGCCACCCCGGGAGACCCAGTACTTC. The chain has TRBV7-2 and TRBJ2-5; D gene unclear. V gave up 1 base and J gave up 5 bases, with 11 bases separating them. Germline V gives CDR1 SGHTA, CDR2 FQGNSA. The CDR3 runs to 14 residues.